The rows below give T cell receptor beta chains drawn from one sample of a study of naive CD8 T cells in extremely preterm neonates. Clones were read by immunoSEQ multiplex PCR, and TCRdb kept only the in-frame ones, dropping some. The table lists roughly 4,700 clones, 95% to 98% of them singletons. Sequenced input: naive CD8+ T cells from cord blood. All receptors come from a newborn in good health. Both conserved end residues are part of each CDR3. Each record gives: V gene, CDR3 protein.

V: TRBV9
CDR3: CASSVGAASYNEQFF

V: TRBV7-2
CDR3: CASSLAGQGNQPQHF

V: TRBV4-3
CDR3: CASSQDRFGTGLTEAFF

V: TRBV7-2
CDR3: CASSLARTSGNYEQYF

V: TRBV7-9
CDR3: CASSLVVSGGIYNEQFF

V: TRBV7-6
CDR3: CASSLDLANGQFF

V: TRBV5-6
CDR3: CASSLGHPNTEAFF

V: TRBV29-1
CDR3: CSVGLAGGNEQFF

V: TRBV5-1
CDR3: CASSLAGGSNQPQHF

V: TRBV15
CDR3: CATSRDASGRTGTDTQYF

V: TRBV7-3
CDR3: CASSLTPAGVGEQYF

V: TRBV4-1
CDR3: CASSQESGRANEQFF

V: TRBV18
CDR3: CASSPQTGTSGGLTDTQYF

V: TRBV7-2
CDR3: CASSSLGPNTEAFF

V: TRBV4-3
CDR3: CASSQEELGNTEAFF

V: TRBV4-3
CDR3: CASSHTREGQPQHF

V: TRBV30
CDR3: CAWSEGTSGRRSYEQYF

V: TRBV27
CDR3: CASSQGLASYEQYF

V: TRBV9
CDR3: CASSHQTSGGVQTSTDTQYF

V: TRBV28
CDR3: CASSLGAVQSNQPQHF

V: TRBV13
CDR3: CASSLIASGTYNEQFF